This T cell receptor beta chain was documented in a study of shared clonotypes between healthy human individuals. V lost 6 bases, J lost 3 bases, and 21 bases lay in between. This CDR3 region has 16 residues. Germline CDR1 and CDR2: MNHNY and SVGAGI (reference sequence). Sequencing was performed with immunoSEQ multiplex PCR; in TCRdb, only in-frame clones are kept and a portion is missing. This table holds about 1 million clones, roughly 80% found once. For this clone: As yet, its antigen is unknown.

Overall study findings and caveats: Between four donors, naive CD4 clonotypes were shared at a level of around 4.8%.

Sequencing input: memory CD4+ T cells sorted from blood. Stated subset: CD45RA-negative fraction. The chain uses TRBV6-6 and TRBJ2-7, with D perhaps TRBD1 (7 bases). The TCR was taken from a man between 18 and 29 years old in good health. Written as DNA, the CDR3 is TGTGCCAGCAGCCCTCTTACAGGGGCGGGACTCTACGAGCAGTACTTC. This sequence encodes CASSPLTGAGLYEQYF.